This record concerns one TCR beta chain sequence. Its antigen is undetermined. Produced via immunoSEQ multiplex PCR; TCRdb's table is partial and in-frame only. The sample holds 20,000 to 25,000 clones, around 75% seen once. This sample was taken from a study of STAT5B mutations in CD4+ large granular lymphocyte leukemia. Study results and limitations: TRBV06-family usage was enriched in top patient clones (8/27) versus controls (2/35).

Per the germline V gene, CDR1 is SGHRS and CDR2 is YFSETQ. The CDR3 runs 16 residues. V gave up 3 bases and J gave up 6 bases; unmatched junction bases: 4. This TCR derives from a human donor in good health. Sequenced input: CD4+ T cells from blood buffy coats. The chain carries TRBV5-1 and TRBJ2-1, with 15 bases identical to TRBD2. The DNA for the CDR3 is TGCGCCAGCAGCTCGGGACTAGCGGGGGGCAGCAATGAGCAGTTCTTC. Residues: CASSSGLAGGSNEQFF.